This T cell receptor (beta chain) came from a study of blood T cells in healthy people across ages. General study points: It was the long-lived donors that had more naive CD4+ cells and higher diversity than aged donors.

Every sample yielded at least 6.5 million isolated PBMCs. A J-beta primer mix and a sample-barcoded 5' primer were used in a second PCR of about 7 to 11 cycles. A template-switch adaptor containing 12 random nucleotides labeled each cDNA molecule. All samples gave at least 3 million CDR3-containing paired-end reads. TCRdb re-derived calls from the 5' RACE reads in MiXCR, one entry per CDR3 protein. The sample records 1,500,000 or so distinct CDR3 sequences, approximately 59% being singletons. The junction had 12 bases not matched to a gene; V was cut back by 3 bases and J by 7 bases. The CDR3 has 15 residues. CDR1 and CDR2 from the germline V gene are DFQATT and SNEGSKA (reference sequence). A remark on this clonotype: What it binds is not known.

The chain carries TRBV20-1 and TRBJ2-1, with 7 bases fitting TRBD2. The sequence was collected from a young man in good health. The sequenced material came from blood. The CDR3 DNA follows: TGCAGTGCTAGCAATCTAGCTTGGGGGGGGAATGAGCAGTTCTTC. Amino acids: CSASNLAWGGNEQFF.